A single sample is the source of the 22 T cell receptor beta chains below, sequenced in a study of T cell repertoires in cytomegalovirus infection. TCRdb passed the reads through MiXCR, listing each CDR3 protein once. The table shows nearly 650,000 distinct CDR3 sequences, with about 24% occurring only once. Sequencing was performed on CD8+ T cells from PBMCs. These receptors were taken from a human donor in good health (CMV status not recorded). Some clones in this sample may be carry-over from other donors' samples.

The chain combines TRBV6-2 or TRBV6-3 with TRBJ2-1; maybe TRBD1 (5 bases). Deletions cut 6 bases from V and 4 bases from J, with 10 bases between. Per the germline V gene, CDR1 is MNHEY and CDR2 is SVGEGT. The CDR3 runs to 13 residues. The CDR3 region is CASRDDRYNEQFF. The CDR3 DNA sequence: TGTGCCAGCAGGGACGACAGATACAATGAGCAGTTCTTC.

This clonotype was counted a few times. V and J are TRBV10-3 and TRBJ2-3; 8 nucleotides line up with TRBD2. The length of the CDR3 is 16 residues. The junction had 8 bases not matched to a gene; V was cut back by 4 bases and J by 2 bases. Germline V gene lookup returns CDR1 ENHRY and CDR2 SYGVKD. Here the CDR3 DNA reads TGTGCCATCAGTGGTGCGGGGGGCCCAAACACAGATACGCAGTATTTT. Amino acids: CAISGAGGPNTDTQYF.

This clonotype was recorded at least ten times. The CDR3 protein is CASRRPGGNSPLHF. In DNA form, the CDR3 reads TGTGCCAGCCGTCGTCCCGGGGGCAATTCACCCCTCCACTTT. This rearrangement joins TRBV7-9 to TRBJ1-6; tentative D call: TRBD1 (6 bases). The CDR3 length is 14 residues. Looked up from germline, CDR1 is SEHNR and CDR2 is FQNEAQ (reference sequence). V was trimmed by 8 bases and J by 7 bases, leaving 15 bases between them. The full variable domain, its missing parts supplied by reference TRBV7-9 and TRBJ1-6, is DTGVSQNPRHKITKRGQNVTFRCDPISEHNRLYWYRQTLGQGPEFLTYFQNEAQLEKSRLLSDRFSAERPKGSFSTLEIQRTEQGDSAMYLCASRRPGGNSPLHFGNGTRLTVT.

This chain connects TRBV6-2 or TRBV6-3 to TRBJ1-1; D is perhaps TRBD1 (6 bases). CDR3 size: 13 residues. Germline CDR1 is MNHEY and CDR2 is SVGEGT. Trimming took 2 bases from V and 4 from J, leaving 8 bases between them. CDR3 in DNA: TGTGCCAGCAGTTACAGGGGGAGCACTGAAGCTTTCTTT. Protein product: CASSYRGSTEAFF.

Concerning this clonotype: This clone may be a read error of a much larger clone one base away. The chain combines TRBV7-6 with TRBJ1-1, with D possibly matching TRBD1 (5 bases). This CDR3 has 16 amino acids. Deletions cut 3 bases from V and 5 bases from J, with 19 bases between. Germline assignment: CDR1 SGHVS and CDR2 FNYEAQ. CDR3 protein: CASSLGRVGLETEAFF. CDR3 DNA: TGTGCCAGCAGCTTGGGCAGGGTGGGGCTCGAAACTGAAGCTTTCTTT.

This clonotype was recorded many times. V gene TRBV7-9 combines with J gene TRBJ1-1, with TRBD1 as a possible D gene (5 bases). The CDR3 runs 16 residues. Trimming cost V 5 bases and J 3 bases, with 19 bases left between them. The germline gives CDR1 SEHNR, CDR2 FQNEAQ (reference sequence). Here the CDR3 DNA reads TGTGCCAGCAGCCCTTCCGGGCTGGGGGGTCACACTGAAGCTTTCTTT. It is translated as CASSPSGLGGHTEAFF.

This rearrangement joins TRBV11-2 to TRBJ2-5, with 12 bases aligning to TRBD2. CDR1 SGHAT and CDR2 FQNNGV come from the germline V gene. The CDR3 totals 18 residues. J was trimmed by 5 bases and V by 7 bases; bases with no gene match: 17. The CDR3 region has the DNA TGTGCCAGCACCTTCAGACTAGCGGGGGCCAGTTTATGGGAGACCCAGTACTTC. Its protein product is CASTFRLAGASLWETQYF. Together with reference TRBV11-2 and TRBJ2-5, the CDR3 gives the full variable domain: EAGVAQSPRYKIIEKRQSVAFWCNPISGHATLYWYQQILGQGPKLLIQFQNNGVVDDSQLPKDRFSAERLKGVDSTLKIQPAKLEDSAVYLCASTFRLAGASLWETQYFGPGTRLLVL.

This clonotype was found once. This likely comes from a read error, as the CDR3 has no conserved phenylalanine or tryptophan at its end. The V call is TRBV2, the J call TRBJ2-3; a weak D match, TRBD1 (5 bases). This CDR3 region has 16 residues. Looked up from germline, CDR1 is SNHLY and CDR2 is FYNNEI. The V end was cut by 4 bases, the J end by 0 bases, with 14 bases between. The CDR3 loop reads CASSASVTDSTDTQYS. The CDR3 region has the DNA TGTGCCAGCAGTGCCTCCGTGACAGATAGCACAGATACGCAGTATTCT.

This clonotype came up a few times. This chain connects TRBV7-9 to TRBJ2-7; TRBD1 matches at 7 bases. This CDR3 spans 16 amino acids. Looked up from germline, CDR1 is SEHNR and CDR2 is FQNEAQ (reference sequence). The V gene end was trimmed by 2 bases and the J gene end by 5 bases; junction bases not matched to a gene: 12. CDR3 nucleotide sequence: TGTGCCAGCAGCTTACTCGGCAGGGGGACGCCCAACGAGCAGTACGTC. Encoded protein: CASSLLGRGTPNEQYV.

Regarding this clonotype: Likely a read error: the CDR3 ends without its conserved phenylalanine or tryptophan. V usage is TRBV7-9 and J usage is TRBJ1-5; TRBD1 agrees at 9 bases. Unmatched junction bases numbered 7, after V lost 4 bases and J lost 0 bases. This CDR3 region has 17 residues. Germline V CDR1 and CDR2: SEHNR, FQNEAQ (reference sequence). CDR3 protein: CASSSRDRDYSNQPQHY. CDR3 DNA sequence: TGTGCCAGCAGCTCACGGGACAGGGATTATAGCAATCAGCCCCAGCATTAT.

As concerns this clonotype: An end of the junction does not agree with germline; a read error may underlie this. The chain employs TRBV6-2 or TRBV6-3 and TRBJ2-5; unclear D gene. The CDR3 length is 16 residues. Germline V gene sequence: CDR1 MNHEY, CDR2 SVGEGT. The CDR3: CASSGDSSILQETRYF. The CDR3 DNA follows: TGTGCCAGCAGTGGCGACTCATCCATTTTACAAGAGACCCGGTACTTC.

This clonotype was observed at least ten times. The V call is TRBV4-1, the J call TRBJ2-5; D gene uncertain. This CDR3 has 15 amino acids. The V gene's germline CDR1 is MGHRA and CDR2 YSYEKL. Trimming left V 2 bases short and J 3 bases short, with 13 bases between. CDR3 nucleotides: TGCGCCAGCAGCCAACGGGTAATAGTCGAAGAGACCCAGTACTTC. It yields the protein CASSQRVIVEETQYF.

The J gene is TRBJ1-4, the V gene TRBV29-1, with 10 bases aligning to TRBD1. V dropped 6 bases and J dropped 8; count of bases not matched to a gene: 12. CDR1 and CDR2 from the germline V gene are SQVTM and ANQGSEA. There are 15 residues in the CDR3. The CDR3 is CSVAVRQGAEEKLFF. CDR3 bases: TGCAGCGTGGCCGTCCGACAGGGGGCAGAGGAAAAACTGTTTTTT.

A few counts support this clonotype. In nucleotides, the CDR3 is TGTGCCAGCAGCTCTGAGAGTGGGAGGCAGTTCTTC. Protein product: CASSSESGRQFF. V gene TRBV7-3 combines with J gene TRBJ2-1, with a weak D call TRBD2 (5 bases). Trimming shortened V by 4 bases and J by 12 bases, and 13 bases separated the two germline ends. This CDR3 has 12 residues. Germline-derived CDR1 and CDR2 are SGHTA and FQGTGA.

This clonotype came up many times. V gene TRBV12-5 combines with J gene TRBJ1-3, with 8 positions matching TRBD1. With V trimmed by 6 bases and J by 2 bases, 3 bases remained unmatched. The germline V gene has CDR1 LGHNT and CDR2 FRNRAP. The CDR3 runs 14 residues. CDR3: CASGLDRAGNTIYF. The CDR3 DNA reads TGTGCTAGTGGGCTGGACAGGGCTGGAAACACCATATATTTT.

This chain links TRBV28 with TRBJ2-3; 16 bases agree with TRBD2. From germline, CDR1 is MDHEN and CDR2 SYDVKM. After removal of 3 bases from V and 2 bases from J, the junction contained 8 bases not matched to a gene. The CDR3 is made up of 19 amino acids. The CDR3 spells CASSLGPGTSGGDTDTQYF. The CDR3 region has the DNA TGTGCCAGCAGTTTGGGCCCCGGGACTAGCGGGGGGGACACAGATACGCAGTATTTT.

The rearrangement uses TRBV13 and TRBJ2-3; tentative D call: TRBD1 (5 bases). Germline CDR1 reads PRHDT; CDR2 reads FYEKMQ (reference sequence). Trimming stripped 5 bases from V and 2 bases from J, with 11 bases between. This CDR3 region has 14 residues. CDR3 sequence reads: CASSPTALTDTQYF. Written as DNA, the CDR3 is TGTGCCAGCAGCCCGACAGCTCTCACAGATACGCAGTATTTT.

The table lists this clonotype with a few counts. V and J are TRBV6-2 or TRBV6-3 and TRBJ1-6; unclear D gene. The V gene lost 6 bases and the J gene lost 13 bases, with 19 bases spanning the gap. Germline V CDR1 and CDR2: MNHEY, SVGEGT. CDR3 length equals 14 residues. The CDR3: CASRLARYQEPLHF. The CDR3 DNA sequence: TGTGCCAGCAGATTAGCTCGATATCAGGAGCCCCTCCACTTT.

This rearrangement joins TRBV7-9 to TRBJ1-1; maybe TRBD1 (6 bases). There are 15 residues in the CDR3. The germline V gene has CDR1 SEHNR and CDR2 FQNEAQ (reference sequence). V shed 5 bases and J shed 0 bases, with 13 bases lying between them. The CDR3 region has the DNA TGTGCCAGCAGCGTATTGGGGGGCCTGAACACTGAAGCTTTCTTT. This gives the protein CASSVLGGLNTEAFF.

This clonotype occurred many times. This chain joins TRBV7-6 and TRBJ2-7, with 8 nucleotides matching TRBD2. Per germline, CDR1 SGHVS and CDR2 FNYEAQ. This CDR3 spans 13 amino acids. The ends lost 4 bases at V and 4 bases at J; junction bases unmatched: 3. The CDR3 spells CASSSGRGYEQYF. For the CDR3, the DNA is TGTGCCAGCAGCTCCGGGAGGGGGTACGAGCAGTACTTC.

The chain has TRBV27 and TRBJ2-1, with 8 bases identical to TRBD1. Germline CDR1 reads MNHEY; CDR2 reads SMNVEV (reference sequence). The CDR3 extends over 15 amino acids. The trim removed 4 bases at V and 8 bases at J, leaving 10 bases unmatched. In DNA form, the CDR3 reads TGTGCCAGCAGTTCGGAGGGACAGGAAATCCATGAGCAGTTCTTC. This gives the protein CASSSEGQEIHEQFF.

The CDR3 loop is CASSQDGPWSTDTQYF. CDR3 DNA: TGCGCCAGCAGCCAAGATGGCCCATGGTCCACAGATACGCAGTATTTT. The rearrangement uses TRBV4-3 and TRBJ2-3; D not resolved. Trimming cost V 0 bases and J 2 bases, with 12 bases left between them. From germline, CDR1 is LGHNA and CDR2 YSLEER. The CDR3 sequence is 16 residues long.